This note documents a single TCR beta chain sequence. This sample is drawn from a study of T cell responses to AZD1222 COVID-19 vaccine. The data were produced by immunoSEQ multiplex PCR, yet TCRdb's version contains in-frame clones alone and is incomplete. This sample has 150,000 to 200,000 clones, with around nine tenths found just once. This receptor was taken from an adult who received the AZD1222 COVID-19 vaccine. Sequences were derived from peripheral blood, sampled 28 days after the second AZD1222 dose.

The CDR3 DNA reads as TGTGCCAGCTCACCACGGGACACAAAAGTCAATGGCTACACCTTC. Encoded protein: CASSPRDTKVNGYTF. This rearrangement joins TRBV18 to TRBJ1-2, with D possibly TRBD1 on 6 matching bases. Deletions cut 1 base from V and 6 bases from J, with 15 bases between. Germline CDR1 and CDR2: KGHSH and LQKENI. This CDR3 is built from 15 residues.